This is a list of T cell receptor beta chains from one sample in a study of T cell changes during pregnancy in multiple sclerosis. Repertoires were generated with immunoSEQ multiplex PCR, while TCRdb's copy carries only in-frame clones and drops some. The sample shows approximately 60,000 clones, approximately 87% of them seen only once. The sequenced material came from peripheral blood from another person, used as feeder cells. The origin of the receptors is a human donor whose cells served as feeder cells for cultures in a pregnancy study. CDR3s include the opening cysteine and the closing phenylalanine or tryptophan. D genes are given only for firm matches. The size field is filled for only some rows; it gives once, few, many or a size class.

V	J	size	D	CDR3	DNA
TRBV30	TRBJ2-3	-	-	CAWSVGVYTDTQYF	TGTGCCTGGAGTGTAGGCGTATACACAGATACGCAGTATTTT
TRBV28	TRBJ1-4	-	-	CASRGQGEKLFF	TGTGCCAGCAGGGGGCAAGGGGAAAAACTGTTTTTT
TRBV30	TRBJ1-2	-	-	CAWSVVGGNRGVGGYTF	TGTGCCTGGAGTGTCGTGGGAGGGAATCGTGGAGTGGGTGGCTACACCTTC
TRBV6-5	TRBJ1-2	-	-	CASTLLGHHNYGYTF	TGTGCCAGCACCCTCCTGGGACATCATAACTATGGCTACACCTTC
TRBV6-5	TRBJ2-6	-	-	CASSYSAVGANVLTF	TGTGCCAGCAGTTACTCGGCAGTTGGGGCCAACGTCCTGACTTTC
TRBV5-1	TRBJ2-5	-	-	CASSLGVQETQYF	TGCGCCAGCAGCTTGGGGGTACAAGAGACCCAGTACTTC
TRBV28	TRBJ1-4	-	-	CASSFPNGVREKLFF	TGTGCCAGCAGTTTCCCTAACGGGGTGAGGGAAAAACTGTTTTTT
TRBV27	TRBJ1-6	-	-	CASSLTIPGNSSPLHF	TGTGCCAGCAGTCTTACGATCCCCGGGAACAGCTCACCCCTCCACTTT
TRBV7-2	TRBJ1-1	-	TRBD1	CASSLAGTGGYTEAFF	TGTGCCAGCAGCTTAGCAGGGACAGGGGGCTACACTGAAGCTTTCTTT
TRBV6-5	TRBJ2-4	-	-	CASSFGAGAKNIQYF	TGTGCCAGCAGTTTCGGGGCGGGGGCCAAAAACATTCAGTACTTC
TRBV5-1	TRBJ2-2	-	-	CASSLARSGELFF	TGCGCCAGCAGCTTGGCGCGGAGCGGGGAGCTGTTTTTT
TRBV11-3	TRBJ2-7	-	TRBD2	CASSRGLGFSEQYF	TGTGCCAGCAGCAGGGGACTAGGGTTCAGCGAGCAGTACTTC
TRBV7-2	TRBJ1-5	-	-	CASSLAMGRDNQPQHF	TGTGCCAGCAGCTTAGCCATGGGACGGGACAATCAGCCCCAGCATTTT
TRBV7-2	TRBJ1-5	-	-	CASSSTLHSNQPQHF	TGTGCCAGCAGCTCCACCCTTCATAGCAATCAGCCCCAGCATTTT
TRBV6-1	TRBJ2-7	-	TRBD1	CASSEIRDRRTYEQYF	TGTGCCAGCAGTGAAATCCGGGACAGGAGGACCTACGAGCAGTACTTC
TRBV9	TRBJ2-1	-	-	CASSRDSYNEQFF	TGTGCCAGCAGTAGGGACTCGTACAATGAGCAGTTCTTC
TRBV6-1	TRBJ2-3	-	-	CASSVGSTDTQYF	TGTGCCAGCAGTGTGGGCAGCACAGATACGCAGTATTTT
TRBV6-1	TRBJ2-7	-	TRBD2	CASSVTQGGGQYF	TGTGCCAGCAGTGTTACCCAGGGCGGGGGGCAGTACTTC
TRBV5-1	TRBJ2-7	-	-	CASSLEDVNYEQYF	TGCGCCAGCAGCTTGGAGGACGTGAACTACGAGCAGTACTTC
TRBV2	TRBJ2-5	-	TRBD1	CATLRDRVLETQYF	TGTGCCACCTTACGGGACAGGGTTTTAGAGACCCAGTACTTC
TRBV6-5	TRBJ1-2	-	TRBD1	CASRTGVNYGYTF	TGTGCCAGCAGGACAGGGGTTAACTATGGCTACACCTTC
TRBV6-5	TRBJ2-7	-	TRBD2	CASSYGTSGYEQYF	TGTGCCAGCAGTTACGGGACTAGCGGTTACGAGCAGTACTTC
TRBV2	TRBJ1-2	-	TRBD1	CASSHPTGAYGYTF	TGTGCCAGCAGTCATCCGACAGGGGCCTATGGCTACACCTTC
TRBV6-5	TRBJ1-2	-	TRBD1	CASSVQGVGYTF	TGTGCCAGCAGTGTACAGGGGGTTGGCTACACCTTC
TRBV19	TRBJ2-5	-	-	CASRYGETQYF	TGTGCCAGTCGATACGGTGAGACCCAGTACTTC
TRBV6-1	TRBJ2-5	-	TRBD1	CASSVGTAETQYF	TGTGCCAGCAGTGTAGGGACAGCGGAGACCCAGTACTTC
TRBV9	TRBJ2-7	-	-	CASSVDGSSYEQYF	TGTGCCAGCAGCGTAGACGGGAGCTCCTACGAGCAGTACTTC
TRBV30	TRBJ2-7	-	-	CAWSNRAPVYEQYF	TGTGCCTGGAGCAACAGGGCACCGGTCTACGAGCAGTACTTC
TRBV7-9	TRBJ2-1	-	-	CASTLPQGKVNEQFF	TGTGCCAGCACCCTACCCCAGGGGAAAGTCAATGAGCAGTTCTTC
TRBV5-5	TRBJ2-3	-	-	CASSLDVGTDTQYF	TGTGCCAGCAGCTTGGATGTGGGGACAGATACGCAGTATTTT
TRBV28	TRBJ1-1	-	-	CASSLYQGGNTEAFF	TGTGCCAGTAGTTTATACCAGGGTGGGAACACTGAAGCTTTCTTT
TRBV6-5	TRBJ1-3	-	-	CASSYSRRVSGNTIYF	TGTGCCAGCAGTTACTCCCGTAGAGTCTCTGGAAACACCATATATTTT
TRBV7-9	TRBJ2-6	-	-	CASSLAPTSSGANVLTF	TGTGCCAGCAGCTTAGCCCCTACGAGCTCTGGGGCCAACGTCCTGACTTTC
TRBV6-1	TRBJ1-1	-	-	CASSAAGPRNTEAFF	TGTGCCAGCAGCGCTGCCGGGCCCAGGAACACTGAAGCTTTCTTT
TRBV2	TRBJ1-5	-	-	CASRPTGRDGNQPQHF	TGTGCCAGCAGGCCAACCGGTAGGGATGGCAATCAGCCCCAGCATTTT
TRBV7-2	TRBJ2-1	-	-	CASSIRDSYNEQFF	TGTGCCAGCAGCATACGGGACTCCTACAATGAGCAGTTCTTC
TRBV11-2	TRBJ2-7	medium-sized	TRBD1	CASSSGQVFDEQYF	TGTGCCAGCAGCTCGGGACAGGTGTTCGACGAGCAGTACTTC